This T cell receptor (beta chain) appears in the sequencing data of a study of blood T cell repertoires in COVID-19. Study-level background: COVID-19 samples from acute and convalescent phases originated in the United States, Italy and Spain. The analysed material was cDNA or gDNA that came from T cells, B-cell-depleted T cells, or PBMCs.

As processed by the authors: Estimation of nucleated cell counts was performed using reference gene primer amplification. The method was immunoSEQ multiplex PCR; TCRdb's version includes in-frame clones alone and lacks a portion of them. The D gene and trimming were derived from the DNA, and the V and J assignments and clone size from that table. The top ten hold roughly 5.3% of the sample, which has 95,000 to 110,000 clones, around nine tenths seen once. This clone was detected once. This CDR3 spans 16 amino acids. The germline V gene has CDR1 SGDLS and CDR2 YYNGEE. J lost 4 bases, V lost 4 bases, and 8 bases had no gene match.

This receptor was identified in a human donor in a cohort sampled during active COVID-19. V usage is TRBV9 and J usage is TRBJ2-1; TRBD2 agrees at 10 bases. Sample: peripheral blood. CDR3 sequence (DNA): TGTGCCAGCAGCCCTAGACTAGCGGGCGGATACAATGAGCAGTTCTTC. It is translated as CASSPRLAGGYNEQFF.